This T cell receptor (beta chain) is from a study of T-cell memory formation after mild COVID-19. This clonotype was seen a handful of times. CDR3 length: 15 amino acids. The germline V gene encodes CDR1 SEHNR and CDR2 FQNEAQ (reference sequence). V was pared by 5 bases and J by 1 base, with 15 bases between. Each CDR3 protein is one row after TCRdb ran MiXCR on the 5' RACE reads. This table holds 350,000 to 400,000 distinct CDR3 sequences, around a fifth found once. The sequenced sample was PBMCs or a T cell subset sorted from them (not recorded which). This TCR derives from an adult woman who had mild COVID-19 (a few samples of this study predate the infection). Cell type and time point are not known. The V call is TRBV7-9, the J call TRBJ2-7; possible D gene TRBD1, 5 bases. The CDR3 spells CASSPGPEVSYEQYF. CDR3 nucleotide sequence: TGTGCCAGCAGCCCAGGGCCCGAGGTATCCTACGAGCAGTACTTC.